The T cell receptor (beta chain) described here comes from a study of cytomegalovirus exposure and HLA in healthy donors (dated by TCRdb to 2016 to 2017). Concerning the study at large: An earlier analysis of approximately 550 of the donors reported 250 to 350 Gb of sequence data and 117 million unique TCR beta sequences from about 200 million T cells. Approximately 300 gigabases of sequencing data and tens of millions of unique TCR sequences were included in an early release covering over 600 HLA-typed donors. The genetic ancestry cluster associated with self-reported Caucasian donors included 81% of the 350 to 500 genotyped donors. The study aimed to test whether signatures of past pathogen exposure could be identified by cataloging public T cell receptors. The T cell repertoires of roughly 660 subjects were profiled by immunosequencing and related to cytomegalovirus serostatus. Besides the first cohort of 500 to 700 subjects, a separate validation cohort made up of roughly 120 different subjects was used. To predict cytomegalovirus infection status, the study combined high-throughput TCR immunosequencing, statistical association of individual TCRs with disease status, and machine learning. To study patterns of TCR occurrence, a later analysis re-analyzed previously published TCR beta repertoires from just over 650 donors and added high-resolution HLA genotyping. In the later analysis, no new phenotypic data were used to find candidate immune exposures; instead, reliance was placed on TCR beta sequences and their occurrence across donors. In an earlier analysis of 550 to 700 of the donors, high-throughput TCR beta sequencing was used to judge whether each TCR beta V gene segment behaved as functional or pseudogenic. Donor age, sex, ethnicity and CMV serostatus were collected together with the repertoire data. A later genetic analysis took genome-wide SNP genotypes for about three fifths of the roughly 670 donors and used that subset as a discovery cohort. All discovery cohort repertoires had been generated using a single sequencing platform. HLA typing covered class I and class II loci at four-digit resolution. Typing coverage varied by locus: 629-630 donors for A, B, C, DRB1 and DQB1; more than 500 for DQA1; nearly 610 for DPA1; fewer than 480 for DPB1. Because of strong linkage in the cohort, roughly five DR-DQ haplotypes were treated as single units for association and clustering. Across approximately 420 genotyped donors of the cohort, an average of 235,054 unique TCR beta nucleotide sequences per donor were sequenced, and 15% to 20% of those sequences were non-productive. The paper's findings and limits, for the study overall: A later analysis found that TCR association rates varied across HLA loci, with DRB1 alleles showing the most associated TCRs and HLA-C alleles the fewest. The study gave a list of under 200 TCR beta chains associated with cytomegalovirus. Cytomegalovirus status was reported to be diagnosed by the classifier with high specificity and sensitivity in both the original and validation cohorts. In a later genetic analysis, a missense DCLRE1C variant was associated with V-gene and J-gene trimming of TCR beta chains, and the association was replicated in an independent cohort. A further reported finding was that TCR beta sequences accurately predicted the HLA-A and HLA-B alleles for most subjects in the first cohort. In a later analysis, HLA-associated TCR beta chains were found to be more clonally expanded and to have lower generation probabilities than equally common non-associated chains. Broadly in line with IMGT annotations, most TCR beta V segments showed up in productive rearrangements about 90% or about 30% of the time in an earlier analysis of approximately 640 of the donors. Fewer than 20 rarely observed V segments, including chromosome 9 orphons, were excluded from the earlier analysis of some 590 of the donors because counts were too low. According to a later analysis, parvovirus B19, influenza, CMV and Epstein-Barr virus appeared linked to several top co-occurrence clusters. A cluster of highly shared sequence variants was judged likely to be a technical artifact of the sequencing pipeline. Most CMV-associated TCR beta chains appeared to be HLA-restricted in a later analysis, and the HLA associations seemed to be driven largely by CMV exposure. Most TCR sequences were seen in very few donors, while some public TCRs were found in many individuals. Assigning TCR associations to individual alleles was difficult when HLA alleles, especially DR and DQ, strongly co-occurred. Compared with the roughly 720-donor mean, donors in an Asian-associated ancestry cluster had fewer N-insertions in productive TCRs, according to a later genetic analysis. Linkage disequilibrium might explain the correlated functional status among segregating V segments, but an unknown experimental factor could not be excluded. At a false discovery rate of 0.05, a later analysis linked about 17,000 TCR beta sequences to specific HLA alleles. Roughly uniform sequencing depth across donors was assumed in presence/absence analyses, although this assumption may not hold. A few of the identified cytomegalovirus-associated TCR beta chains were confirmed in vitro to be specific for cytomegalovirus antigens. For the cohort, immune exposure information was limited to CMV serostatus. The authors suggested that the approach could potentially be extended to other disease states and immunological phenotypes. The cohort was sequenced for TCR beta chains only, and without alpha or paired-chain data the features that could be detected were limited. Because HLA typing was unavailable for some donors at each locus, only the typed subset was used in association tests. Because the 87-base-pair reads could not distinguish some IMGT-functional V segments, including TRBV6-2 and TRBV6-3, those segments were excluded.

The cohort consisted of 650 to 850 healthy bone marrow donors. Cohort members were all nominally healthy when sampled, although unrecorded immune exposures were likely present. The donor tested CMV seronegative and was one of the 352 seronegative cohort members. Every donor gave a peripheral blood sample, and the peripheral blood mononuclear cells from that sample were used for TCR beta sequencing. Genomic DNA was extracted from the blood cell samples with the Qiagen DNeasy Blood Extraction Kit. The library was generated by the immunoSEQ multiplex PCR assay. The multiplex PCR relied on a mix of 60 forward primers for TCR Vbeta segments and 13 reverse primers for TCR Jbeta segments. Amplification of the CDR3 region of rearranged TCR beta genes was performed with a multiplex PCR assay on genomic DNA. The Illumina HiSeq System was used to sequence the amplified TCR beta libraries as 87-base-pair reads. Per the authors' processing: A later analysis counted approximately 74 million unique TCR beta chains across the 650 to 800 repertoires, and around 12 million of these chains were shared by at least two donors. To remove PCR and sequencing errors, raw reads were error-corrected and collapsed into unique sequences using a nearest-neighbor algorithm that merged closely related sequences. Alignment of CDR3 sequences to IMGT reference sequences was used to assign V, D and J gene segments. For a sequence to be retained, a match of at least six nucleotides was required to both a V gene segment and a J gene segment. A rearrangement was called productive if the CDR3 had no stop codons and remained in frame with V and J, and every other rearrangement was called non-productive. CDR3 was defined according to IMGT convention as the region running from the second conserved V-encoded cysteine to the conserved J-encoded phenylalanine. The earlier analysis of about 620 of the donors excluded sequences that lacked an unambiguous match to a single V gene segment. In an earlier analysis of about 590 of the donors, a V segment was called functional when productive rearrangements were above 56.7%, and segregating when the standard deviation between donors exceeded 5%. A statistical classification framework was built to diagnose cytomegalovirus status from the catalog of TCR beta chain sequences. V and J gene assignment, in a later analysis, came from comparing TCR nucleotide sequences with IMGT/GENE-DB human TR gene sequences. The TCRdist pipeline was used in a later analysis to assign CDR3 sequences and most-parsimonious VDJ recombination scenarios. A later analysis defined each TCR beta chain by its CDR3 amino acid sequence plus V-gene family, and excluded reads lacking a unique V-gene family. A later analysis removed roughly 590 highly shared, low-generation-probability nucleotide sequences to deal with suspected cross-contamination and a sequencing artifact. In a later analysis, a clonal expansion index for each public chain was calculated from normalized within-repertoire ranks of inferred template counts. In a later analysis, generation probabilities were computed with a VDJ recombination model fitted to out-of-frame rearrangements, and the resulting probabilities were checked against IGoR. In a later analysis, TCR-TCR, TCR-HLA and TCR-CMV co-occurrence was scored with hypergeometric tests, and a repertoire-size bias correction was applied to TCR pairs. In a later analysis, false discovery rates were estimated by permuting HLA or CMV assignments 20 times. A later analysis grouped co-occurring TCRs with DBSCAN, adding TCRdist sequence similarity when clustering within HLA-allele-positive subsets. Co-occurrence clustering excluded repertoires with fewer than 30,000 or more than 120,000 public chains, plus five with anomalous nucleotide sharing. Imported from immuneACCESS, the table was reduced by TCRdb to in-frame sequences with V and J called. These copies leave out some clones; in studies compared against another copy, an unresolved V gene accounts for under half, and the cause of the remainder is not known. V, J and clone size reflect that table, while D and trimming were determined from the DNA. This sample holds 150,000 or so clones; about 70% were observed only once. The top ten clonotypes cover 3% to 3.5% of the sample.

Remarks on this clone: The specificity of this receptor is unknown. No much larger clone exists at a distance of one base, and base qualities are not known.

Based on the germline V gene, the CDR1 and CDR2 sequences are MDHEN and SYDVKM. Inclusive of the bounding cysteine and phenylalanine, the CDR3 is 14 residues long. Only CDR3 DNA is held: 42 bases, read in frame from base 1. The germline V end is reduced by 4 bases and the J end by 6 bases; junction bases left unmatched: 8. The TCR comes from a male donor in good health and CMV-seronegative. In this chain, TRBV28 is recombined with TRBJ2-7; the junction holds 8 bases that match TRBD2. Sequencing was performed on PBMCs. The nucleotide sequence is TGTGCCAGCAGTTCCAGCGCGGGAGGCGTCGAGCAGTACTTC. It specifies CASSSSAGGVEQYF.